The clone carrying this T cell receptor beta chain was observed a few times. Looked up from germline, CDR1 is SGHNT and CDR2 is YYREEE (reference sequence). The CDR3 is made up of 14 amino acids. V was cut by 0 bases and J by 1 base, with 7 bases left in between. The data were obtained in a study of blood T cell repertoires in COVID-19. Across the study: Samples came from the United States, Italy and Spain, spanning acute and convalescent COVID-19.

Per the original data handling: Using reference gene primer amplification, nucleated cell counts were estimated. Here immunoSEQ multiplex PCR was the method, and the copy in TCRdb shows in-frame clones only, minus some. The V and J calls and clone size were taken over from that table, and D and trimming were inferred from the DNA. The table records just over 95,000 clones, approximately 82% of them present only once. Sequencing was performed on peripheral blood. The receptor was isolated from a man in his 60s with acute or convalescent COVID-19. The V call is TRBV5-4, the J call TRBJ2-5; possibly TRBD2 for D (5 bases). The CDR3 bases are TGTGCCAGCAGCTTGGCCGGGGTCCAAGAGACCCAGTACTTC. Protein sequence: CASSLAGVQETQYF. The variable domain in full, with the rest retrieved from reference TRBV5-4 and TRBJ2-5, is ETGVTQSPTHLIKTRGQQVTLRCSSQSGHNTVSWYQQALGQGPQFIFQYYREEENGRGNFPPRFSGLQFPNYSSELNVNALELDDSALYLCASSLAGVQETQYFGPGTRLLVL.